This TCR beta chain is drawn from a study of T cells in Graves' hyperthyroidism and ophthalmopathy. Study-wide results and limits: Separating ophthalmopathy from stable hyperthyroidism was achieved by a 13 V-J model.

At least ten counts were recorded for this clonotype. Its antigen remains unknown. Diagnosis rested on symptoms, serum thyroxine and TRAb, thyroid ultrasound, and orbital computed tomography. This CDR3 is built from 13 residues. Germline-derived CDR1 and CDR2 are GTSNPN and SVGIG (reference sequence). V lost 4 bases, J lost 7 bases, and 16 bases lay in between. The CDR3 regions of TCR beta were amplified from RNA transcripts. During a first-round RT-PCR of the TCR CDR3, the HTBI primer set was used. TCRdb used MiXCR to reprocess the multiplex PCR reads, holding one entry per CDR3 protein. Of a few hundred thousand distinct CDR3 sequences listed, 12% to 15% were seen once; the top ten hold more than 4.5%.

The chain joins TRBV30 to TRBJ1-1; no definite D call. Sequencing was performed on blood. This receptor was obtained from a woman aged 18-35 years with Graves' hyperthyroidism. The CDR3, as DNA: TGTGCCTGGACCCGAAAGGGCCAATATGAAGCTTTCTTT. It yields the protein CAWTRKGQYEAFF.